The source of this T cell receptor beta chain is a study of identical twins (dated by TCRdb to 2016 to 2017). With regard to the full study: To test whether fetal clonotypes persist, the study used deep sequencing on TCR alpha and beta repertoires from monozygotic twins, unrelated adults of various ages, and cord blood. To rule out contamination, the twin experiments were replicated at different times with different library preparation protocols.

Worth noting for this clonotype: Its recognized antigen is unknown. One base away there is no much larger clone; base qualities are not given.

The library was made by 5' RACE. These reads were obtained on an Illumina HiSeq 2000. Template switching introduced a universal primer binding site; the final cDNA contained a unique molecular identifier, enabling accurate counting of TCR cDNA molecules. Specific primers in the conserved constant-segment region were used to synthesize first-strand cDNA for TCR alpha and beta chains. To control for contamination, each cDNA library was double barcoded with a SMART-Mk sample barcode plus Illumina barcodes. TruSeq adapter sequences along with Illumina sample barcodes were introduced in two successive PCR steps. Sequencing of the TCR alpha and beta cDNA libraries was done on the Illumina HiSeq platform using custom primers. The study's processing was this. Raw reads were processed with MiGEC to extract unique molecular identifiers, and MiXCR was used to determine CDR3 positions. Recombination models were inferred per individual with the repgenHMM and IGoR tools using an EM algorithm. Shared clonotype analysis was performed with the tcR package in R, normalizing sharing by the product of cloneset sizes. To study raw recombination without the effects of thymic and clonal selection, out-of-frame nonproductive sequences were analyzed. In TCRdb, the public reads were trimmed at Q25 with fastp and aligned with MiXCR, with productive beta chains retained. For every CDR3 protein sequence, its rows merge into one entry that carries the most common genes and DNA. The V and J calls were not made by the authors but by TCRdb's processing. In this sample the table shows some 440,000 distinct CDR3 sequences, 20% to 30% of which occur a single time. The ten largest account for 2.9% of the sample.

From a lookup of the germline V gene, CDR1 and CDR2 are SGHRS and YFSETQ. V is cut by 4 bases and J by 3 bases, and the space between the germline ends is 13 bases. The CDR3 holds 15 amino acids from the cysteine to the phenylalanine. Only the CDR3 part of the read is kept: 45 bases, read in frame from the first base. The paper as a whole reports these results and caveats: Out-of-frame TCR alpha sharing in monozygotic twins was systematically underestimated by recombination models, whereas sharing between unrelated individuals was in agreement with the recombination models. Fewer insertions were carried by abundant cord blood beta clonotypes; a weaker similar trend was observed in young adult naive repertoires, while no such trend was observed in memory repertoires. In beta out-of-frame sequences, excess twin sharing was weaker, because having fewer shared sequences lowered the signal-to-noise ratio. Compared with coincidental sharing between unrelated individuals, out-of-frame TCR alpha sequences shared between twins showed an excess of sequences with low generation probability. Invariant T cells such as MAIT and iNKT could partly confound zero-insertion analyses, although diverse VJ usage argued against such confounding for most clonotypes. Because the same donors could not be followed over many years, the conclusions relied on cross-sectional statistical analysis.

Every donor in the study was a healthy Caucasian. Three pairs of female monozygotic twins, all aged roughly 18 to 29 years, were included in the twin cohort. CD4+ and CD8+ T cell populations were isolated with positive isolation kits from Invitrogen. A further study also used this sample, focusing on T cells expressing NK-cell markers. The second paper further reports: In sorted CD3+CD56+NKG2C+, CD3+CD56+NKG2C- and CD3+CD56-NKG2C+ T-cell subsets from several donors, TCR beta-chain repertoires were profiled. Seven of the eight sequenced donors were HCMV-seropositive and one was HCMV-seronegative. To restrict sorting to alphabetaTCR-expressing T cells, an anti-gammadeltaTCR antibody was added in several experiments. In six donors, the dominant CD3+CD56+NKG2C+ clonotypes were found to rank among the top 10 CD8+ clonotypes and to make up 1.0-7.0% of CD8+ T cells. Those dominant clonotypes were again the most abundant among CD3+CD56-NKG2C+ cells in a few donors, at about 25-60.1%. Whether the expanded NKG2C-expressing T cell clones were specific for HCMV antigens was left unclear. All eight donors whose samples were sequenced were randomly selected healthy volunteers, three of them men and five women. HCMV serostatus was determined by detecting HCMV-specific IgG in serum with a commercial ELISA kit. MIGEC handled demultiplexing of the reads and grouping by UMI, while MiTCR was used to assemble and quantify clonotypes. To exclude erroneous sequences, any TCR cDNA sequence not supported by at least two reads was discarded. The tcR package was used for downstream repertoire analysis, and clonotypes were matched across fractions by CDR3 nucleotide sequence plus V segment. Antigen specificity was annotated against VDJdb with VDJmatch, allowing one amino acid substitution in CDR3.

The sample comprised CD4+ T cells sorted from blood. The sequence came from a woman aged 18-30 years in good health. The rearrangement combines TRBV5-1 with TRBJ2-2, with the D segment identity uncertain. The DNA sequence is TGCGCCAGCAGCCTAACCCGTGGCGACACCGGGGAGCTGTTTTTT. The encoded protein is CASSLTRGDTGELFF.